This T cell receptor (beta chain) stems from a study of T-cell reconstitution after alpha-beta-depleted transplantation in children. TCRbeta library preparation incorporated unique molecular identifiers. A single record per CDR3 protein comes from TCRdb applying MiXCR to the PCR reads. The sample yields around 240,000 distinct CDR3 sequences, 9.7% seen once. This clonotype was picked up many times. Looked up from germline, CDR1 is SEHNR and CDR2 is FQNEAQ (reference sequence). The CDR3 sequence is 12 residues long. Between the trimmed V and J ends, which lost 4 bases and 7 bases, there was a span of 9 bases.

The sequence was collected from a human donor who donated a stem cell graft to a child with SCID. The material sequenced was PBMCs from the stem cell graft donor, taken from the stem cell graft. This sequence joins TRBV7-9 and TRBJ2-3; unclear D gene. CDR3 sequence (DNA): TGTGCCAGCAGCTCGTCGTTATATACGCAGTATTTT. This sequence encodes CASSSSLYTQYF.